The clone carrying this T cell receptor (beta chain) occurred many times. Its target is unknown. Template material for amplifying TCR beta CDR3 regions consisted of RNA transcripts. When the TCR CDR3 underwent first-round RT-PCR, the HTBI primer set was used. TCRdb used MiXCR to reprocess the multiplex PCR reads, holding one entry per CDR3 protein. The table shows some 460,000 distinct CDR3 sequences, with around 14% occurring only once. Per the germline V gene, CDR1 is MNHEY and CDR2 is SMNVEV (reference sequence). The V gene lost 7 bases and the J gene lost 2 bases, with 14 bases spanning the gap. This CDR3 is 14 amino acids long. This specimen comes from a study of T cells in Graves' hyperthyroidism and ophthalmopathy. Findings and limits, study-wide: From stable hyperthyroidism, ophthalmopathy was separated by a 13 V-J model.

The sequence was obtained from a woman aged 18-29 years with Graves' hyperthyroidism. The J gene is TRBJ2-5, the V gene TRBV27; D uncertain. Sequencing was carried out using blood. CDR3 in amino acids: CASKRRREQETQYF. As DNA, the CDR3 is TGTGCCAGCAAAAGGAGACGAGAGCAAGAGACCCAGTACTTC.